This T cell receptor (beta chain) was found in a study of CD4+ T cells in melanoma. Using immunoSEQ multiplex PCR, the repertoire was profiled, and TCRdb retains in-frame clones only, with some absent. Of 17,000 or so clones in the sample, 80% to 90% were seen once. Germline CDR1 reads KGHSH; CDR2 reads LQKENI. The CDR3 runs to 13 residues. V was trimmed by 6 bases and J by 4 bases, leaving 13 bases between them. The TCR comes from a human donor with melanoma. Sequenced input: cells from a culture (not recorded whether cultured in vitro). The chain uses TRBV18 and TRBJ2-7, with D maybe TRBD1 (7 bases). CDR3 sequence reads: CASSRGQLYEQYF. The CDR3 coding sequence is TGTGCCAGCTCGCGGGGACAGCTATACGAGCAGTACTTC.